This TCR beta chain was obtained from a study of T cell clonotyping in hematopoietic cell transplantation. The assay was immunoSEQ multiplex PCR, and TCRdb's table has in-frame clones only and misses some. This table holds about 41,000 clones, 95% found once. Trimming cost V 7 bases and J 3 bases, with 7 bases left between them. In germline, CDR1 is LNHDA, CDR2 SQIVND (reference sequence). The CDR3 contains 11 residues. The specimen sequenced was peripheral blood mononuclear cells. This rearrangement joins TRBV19 to TRBJ2-7; D gene unclear. The TCR originated in a man in his thirties or forties in good health. Some clones in this sample may be carry-over from other donors' samples. CDR3 in DNA: TGTGCCAGTATGGGAAACTACGAGCAGTACTTC. Translated, it gives CASMGNYEQYF.